This TCR beta chain was obtained from a study of T cell responses to AZD1222 COVID-19 vaccine. The study's findings and limits: Nearly half of spike-specific TCRs reportedly target unmutated variant regions.

Per the germline V gene, CDR1 is MDHEN and CDR2 is SYDVKM. V dropped 5 bases and J dropped 7; count of bases not matched to a gene: 3. This CDR3 has 13 residues. Repertoires were generated with immunoSEQ multiplex PCR, while TCRdb's copy carries only in-frame clones and drops some. The sample includes around 100,000 clones, 90% of them seen just once. This clone was detected only a few times. The antigen remains undetermined. The origin of this receptor is an adult in good health. This chain joins TRBV28 and TRBJ1-5; 9 positions agree with TRBD1. The sequencing here drew on peripheral blood, taken on day 0 of AZD1222 vaccination. CDR3 sequence (DNA): TGTGCCAGCAGTGACAGGGGGGGCCAGCCCCAGCATTTT. Its translation is CASSDRGGQPQHF.